One and the same sample provided the 3 T cell receptor beta chains below, sequenced in a study of blood T cell repertoires in COVID-19. Profiling relied on immunoSEQ multiplex PCR, and the TCRdb table lists in-frame clones only, not all of them. The repertoire holds 65,000 to 70,000 clones, with 81% as singletons. The source material was peripheral blood. The origin of the receptors is a human donor in a cohort sampled during active COVID-19.

On this clone: Different DNA sequences within this sample yield the same CDR3. In nucleotides, the CDR3 is TGTGCCAGCCGGGACAGGGGCCCCTACGAGCAGTACTTC. This gives the protein CASRDRGPYEQYF. The rearrangement uses TRBV6-5 and TRBJ2-7; 10 bases are a match to TRBD1. With V trimmed by 8 bases and J by 2 bases, 3 bases remained unmatched. Germline values: CDR1 MNHEY, CDR2 SVGAGI. This CDR3 region has 13 residues.

The chain couples TRBV6-5 to TRBJ1-2, with D possibly matching TRBD1 (6 bases). Trimming left V 2 bases short and J 4 bases short, with 8 bases between. Germline V gives CDR1 MNHEY, CDR2 SVGAGI. The CDR3 is made up of 13 amino acids. Written as DNA, the CDR3 is TGTGCCAGCAGTTACGCGACAGGCTATGGCTACACCTTC. Translation: CASSYATGYGYTF.

This clone was seen a few times. The rearrangement links TRBV15 to TRBJ2-3, with TRBD2 identical over 11 bases. V lost 0 bases, J lost 0 bases, and 8 bases stayed unmatched. Per the germline V gene, CDR1 is LNHNV and CDR2 is YYDKDF (reference sequence). The CDR3 is 19 residues long. Here the CDR3 reads CATSRDKEGLAASTDTQYF. For the CDR3, the DNA is TGTGCCACCAGCAGAGATAAAGAGGGACTAGCGGCGAGCACAGATACGCAGTATTTT.